This T cell receptor beta chain derives from a study of cytomegalovirus exposure and HLA in healthy donors. Study-level findings and limits: In vitro checks showed that a few CMV-associated chains really do target CMV antigens. Previously analyzed data showed that most TCR beta V segments were productive at a frequency of about 90% or about 30%. It emerged from a later analysis that several of the most significant clusters appeared to be linked to common viral pathogens.

Comments on this clone: As yet, its antigen is unknown.

V dropped 5 bases and J dropped 3; count of bases not matched to a gene: 5. CDR3 length equals 15 residues. Looked up from germline, CDR1 is LGHNT and CDR2 is FRNRAP. The study ran its PCR with 60 Vbeta and 13 Jbeta primers. Original processing methods: Per a later analysis, the number of unique TCR beta chains was roughly 83 million, of which some 10 million were shared. TCRdb's table, derived via immunoSEQ multiplex PCR, lists solely in-frame clones and lacks some. Clone size and the V and J calls come from that table; the DNA yielded D and trimming. The table records 150,000 to 200,000 clones, 65% to 80% of them present only once.

This rearrangement joins TRBV12-5 to TRBJ2-2; 8 nucleotides line up with TRBD2. Sequences were obtained from PBMCs. This TCR was sampled from a woman under 40 in good health and CMV-seropositive. CDR3: CASGTGTSHTGELFF. CDR3 in DNA: TGTGCTAGTGGTACCGGGACTAGTCACACCGGGGAGCTGTTTTTT.